The 26 T cell receptor beta chains below all came from one sample that was sequenced in a study of blood T cell repertoires in acute mononucleosis. This sample's time point: acute infectious mononucleosis, at clinical presentation within 2 weeks of symptom onset (visit 1). Broader study findings: GLC-BM selection appeared to involve both TCR alpha and beta chains.

Only in-frame clones appear in the TCRdb table, and some are missing; sequencing was by immunoSEQ multiplex PCR. The repertoire holds around 1,400 clones, with 20% to 30% as singletons. Sequenced here: EBV GLC epitope tetramer+ CD8+ T cells sorted from PBMCs, sampled during acute infectious mononucleosis. Subset noted: CD8 T cells binding tetramer with EBV BMLF1 280-288 peptide (GLC-BM). The receptors derive from a woman in her late teens or twenties with infectious mononucleosis caused by EBV.

The gene calls are TRBV7-9 and TRBJ2-7; TRBD2 might be the D (6 bases). V lost 5 bases, J lost 0 bases, and 11 bases lay in between. Germline V gene lookup returns CDR1 SEHNR and CDR2 FQNEAQ (reference sequence). The CDR3 contains 14 residues. DNA for the CDR3: TGTGCCAGCAGCAGCCGGGACTCCTCCTACGAGCAGTACTTC. Translating it yields CASSSRDSSYEQYF.

As concerns this clone: A much larger clone differs from this one at a single base, so this may be a read error. The chain combines TRBV29-1 with TRBJ1-4; 12 positions match TRBD1. Germline values: CDR1 SQVTM, CDR2 ANQGSEA. The length of the CDR3 is 14 residues. The CDR3 sequence is CIGGTGGTNEKLFF. In nucleotides, the CDR3 is TGCATCGGCGGGACAGGGGGCACTAATGAAAAACTGTTTTTT.

Only a few counts were recorded for this clone. V and J are TRBV9 and TRBJ2-1; 11 nucleotides line up with TRBD2. Germline lookup yields CDR1 SGDLS and CDR2 YYNGEE. The CDR3 totals 17 residues. Trimming took 0 bases from V and 4 from J; bases not matched to a gene: 6. The CDR3 is CASSVETSGTIYNEQFF. The CDR3 nucleotides are TGTGCCAGCAGCGTAGAGACTAGCGGGACAATATACAATGAGCAGTTCTTC.

The V and J genes are TRBV6-1 and TRBJ2-1; D is undetermined. This CDR3 has 16 residues. The germline CDR1 and CDR2 sequences are MNHNS and SASEGT. Trimming cost V 11 bases and J 4 bases, with 24 bases left between them. The chain's CDR3 is CACCVSGETFYNEQFF. Written as DNA, the CDR3 is TGTGCCTGCTGTGTAAGTGGGGAAACCTTTTACAATGAGCAGTTCTTC.

The J gene is TRBJ2-1, the V gene TRBV11-2, with 10 bases identical to TRBD2. The CDR3 extends over 15 amino acids. Losses at the gene ends were 3 bases for V and 8 bases for J; bases not matched to a gene: 7. CDR1 is SGHAT and CDR2 is FQNNGV in the germline V gene. Here the CDR3 DNA reads TGTGCCAGCAGCTTTTCTAGCGGGAGTGTCTATGAGCAGTTCTTC. It codes for CASSFSSGSVYEQFF.

This clone was seen repeatedly, ten times or more. This specimen includes other DNA sequences encoding the same CDR3. CDR3 coding DNA: TGTGCCTACAGCGTAGCAGGTGGGGATGAGCAGTTCTTC. Its translation is CAYSVAGGDEQFF. The chain uses TRBV9 and TRBJ2-1; D unclear. V was pared by 10 bases and J by 8 bases, with 19 bases between. In germline, CDR1 is SGDLS, CDR2 YYNGEE. The CDR3 covers 13 residues. Complete variable domain (other parts from reference TRBV9 and TRBJ2-1): DSGVTQTPKHLITATGQRVTLRCSPRSGDLSVYWYQQSLDQGLQFLIQYYNGEERAKGNILERFSAQQFPDLHSELNLSSLELGDSALYFCAYSVAGGDEQFFGPGTRLTVL.

As for this clone: A far larger clone is only one base removed, so a read error is likely. The V call is TRBV19, the J call TRBJ1-1; D gene uncertain. V was pared by 5 bases and J by 2 bases, with 15 bases between. The CDR3 contains 15 residues. Germline V lookup: CDR1 LNHDA, CDR2 SQIVND (reference sequence). The DNA of the CDR3 is TGTGCCAGTAGTGATGGATCGATACTAAACACTGAAGCTTTCTTT. This gives the protein CASSDGSILNTEAFF.

This clone was observed many times. The J gene is TRBJ2-3, the V gene TRBV11-2, with 11 bases fitting TRBD2. The trim removed 5 bases at V and 5 bases at J, leaving 6 bases unmatched. Germline V gene lookup returns CDR1 SGHAT and CDR2 FQNNGV. The CDR3 has 15 amino acids. CDR3: CASSELAGVGDTQYF. DNA of the CDR3: TGTGCCAGCAGCGAACTAGCGGGAGTGGGAGATACGCAGTATTTT.

Notes on this clone: This probably arose from a read error, given a far larger clone one base away. The CDR3 loop is CAISVAGGDEQYF. The CDR3 DNA follows: TGTGCCATCAGCGTAGCTGGAGGGGATGAGCAGTACTTC. The J gene is TRBJ2-4, the V gene TRBV9; D may be TRBD2 (6 bases). Germline-derived CDR1 and CDR2 are SGDLS and YYNGEE. This CDR3 contains 13 residues.

Comment on this clone: This likely reflects a read error, since a far larger clone is one base away. V and J are TRBV7-2 and TRBJ2-7; 10 nucleotides match TRBD2. The CDR3 contains 17 residues. The V gene end was trimmed by 5 bases and the J gene end by 7 bases; junction bases not matched to a gene: 17. Germline loops: CDR1 SGHTA, CDR2 FQGNSA. Written as DNA, the CDR3 is TGTGCCAGCAGCCTCCGACTAGCGGGCCCGCTTTACAATGAGCAGTACTTC. Protein: CASSLRLAGPLYNEQYF.

This clone showed up just a few times. The chain recombines TRBV15 with TRBJ2-7; D could derive from TRBD1 or TRBD2 (5 bases each). Looked up from germline, CDR1 is LNHNV and CDR2 is YYDKDF (reference sequence). The CDR3 has 15 residues. V was trimmed by 6 bases and J by 3 bases, leaving 18 bases between them. For the CDR3, the DNA is TGTGCCACCAGAAGGCGCGAGGGGCCATACTACGAGCAGTACTTC. It is translated as CATRRREGPYYEQYF.

Points on this clone: This may be a read error: a much more frequent sequence differs by one nucleotide. This sample includes further DNA sequences coding for the same CDR3. The V gene is TRBV29-1, the J gene TRBJ1-1; no firm D call. The V gene lost 6 bases and the J gene lost 1 base, with 12 bases spanning the gap. CDR1 SQVTM and CDR2 ANQGSEA come from the germline V gene. CDR3 size: 13 residues. The CDR3 sequence: CSVGGLANTEAFF. CDR3 coding DNA: TGCAGCGTGGGTGGACTGGCGAACACTGAAGCTTTCTTT.

Concerning this clone: The sample contains more than one DNA sequence encoding this CDR3. The rearrangement links TRBV15 to TRBJ2-7; D tentatively fits TRBD1 or TRBD2 (5 bases each). CDR1 is LNHNV, CDR2 YYDKDF, per germline (reference sequence). The CDR3 extends over 15 amino acids. Trimming removed 11 bases from V and 3 bases from J, with 23 bases in between. CDR3 residues: CAPARREGPYYEQYF. CDR3 DNA: TGTGCCCCAGCAAGGCGCGAGGGGCCATACTACGAGCAGTACTTC. Full variable domain (rest looked up from reference TRBV15 and TRBJ2-7): DAMVIQNPRYQVTQFGKPVTLSCSQTLNHNVMYWYQQKSSQAPKLLFHYYDKDFNNEADTPDNFQSRRPNTSFCFLDIRSPGLGDTAMYLCAPARREGPYYEQYFGPGTRLTVT.

This clone was seen repeatedly, ten times or more. Additional DNA sequences in this sample encode the identical CDR3. V gene TRBV7-3 combines with J gene TRBJ2-1; D ambiguous. The CDR3 covers 13 residues. Germline V gives CDR1 SGHTA, CDR2 FQGTGA. V gave up 5 bases and J gave up 8 bases, with 13 bases separating them. The CDR3 DNA reads as TGTGCCAGCAGCGTAGCAGGTGGGGATGAGCAGTTCTTC. This sequence encodes CASSVAGGDEQFF. Supplemented by reference TRBV7-3 and TRBJ2-1, the full variable domain reads GAGVSQTPSNKVTEKGKYVELRCDPISGHTALYWYRQSLGQGPEFLIYFQGTGAADDSGLPNDRFFAVRPEGSVSTLKIQRTERGDSAVYLCASSVAGGDEQFFGPGTRLTVL.

This clone was counted between two and nine times. A far more abundant clone sits one base away, making this likely a read error. Other DNA sequences in this specimen translate into the identical CDR3. V and J are TRBV27 and TRBJ2-1; no firm D call. V was cut by 6 bases and J by 8 bases, with 14 bases left in between. Germline lookup yields CDR1 MNHEY and CDR2 SMNVEV (reference sequence). This CDR3 comprises 13 residues. The CDR3 coding sequence is TGTGCCAGCAGCGTAGCAGGTGGGGATGAGCAGTTCTTC. It yields the protein CASSVAGGDEQFF.

The rearrangement joins TRBV29-1 to TRBJ1-1; a weak D match, TRBD1 (5 bases). The CDR3 spans 13 residues. The V end was cut by 6 bases, the J end by 4 bases, with 15 bases between. Germline V gene sequence: CDR1 SQVTM, CDR2 ANQGSEA. The CDR3 region is CSVGGLAITEAFF. The CDR3 nucleotides are TGCAGCGTGGGGGGACTGGCGATCACTGAAGCTTTCTTT.

With regard to this clone: A far larger clone is a single base away, which makes a read error likely. The J gene is TRBJ2-4, the V gene TRBV14; D is perhaps TRBD1 or TRBD2 (6 bases each). The J call may be faulty, since TRBJ2-1 better matches the DNA end. The germline V gene encodes CDR1 SGHDN and CDR2 FVKESK. The CDR3 consists of 13 residues. CDR3 sequence (DNA): TGTGCCAGCAGCCAGTCTCCCGGGGGCATTCAGTTCTTC. Its translation: CASSQSPGGIQFF.

This clone was counted many times. Only one base separates this from a far larger clonotype, so it likely reflects a read error. V usage is TRBV14 and J usage is TRBJ2-4; tentative D call: TRBD2 (6 bases). In germline, CDR1 is SGHDN, CDR2 FVKESK. This CDR3 is built from 13 residues. The CDR3, as DNA: TGTTCCAGCAGCCAGTCTCCCGGGGGCATTCAGTACTTC. Translating it yields CSSSQSPGGIQYF.

This clone is labeled large. The V call is TRBV7-3, the J call TRBJ2-3; 11 bases align to TRBD2. Trimming took 5 bases from V and 5 from J; bases not matched to a gene: 6. The germline V gene has CDR1 SGHTA and CDR2 FQGTGA. CDR3 length: 15 amino acids. CDR3 protein: CASSELAGVGDTQYF. The CDR3 DNA reads as TGTGCCAGCAGCGAACTAGCGGGAGTGGGAGATACGCAGTATTTT. Drawing the rest from reference TRBV7-3 and TRBJ2-3, the complete variable domain is GAGVSQTPSNKVTEKGKYVELRCDPISGHTALYWYRQSLGQGPEFLIYFQGTGAADDSGLPNDRFFAVRPEGSVSTLKIQRTERGDSAVYLCASSELAGVGDTQYFGPGTRLTVL.

The gene calls are TRBV29-1 and TRBJ1-1, with D possibly TRBD1 on 5 matching bases. The CDR3 is made up of 13 amino acids. Trimming took off 6 bases at V and 10 bases at J, with 21 bases between the two ends. Germline CDR1 and CDR2: SQVTM and ANQGSEA. In DNA, the CDR3 is TGCAGCGTGGGGGGAGAGGCGAACTCTGTAGCTTTCTTT. It translates to CSVGGEANSVAFF.

Within the sample, this clone is large. The chain is built from TRBV19 and TRBJ1-1; D not resolved. The CDR3 has 15 residues. Germline lookup yields CDR1 LNHDA and CDR2 SQIVND (reference sequence). V was clipped by 5 bases and J by 2 bases, with 15 bases between them. In DNA form, the CDR3 reads TGTGCCAGTAGTGATGGATCGGTACTAAACACTGAAGCTTTCTTT. It codes for CASSDGSVLNTEAFF.

This clone was seen only a few times. A far larger clone is a single base away, which makes a read error likely. The chain employs TRBV14 and TRBJ2-4, with D possibly matching TRBD2 (6 bases). The germline V gene has CDR1 SGHDN and CDR2 FVKESK. The CDR3 contains 13 residues. Deletions cut 3 bases from V and 9 bases from J, with 12 bases between. CDR3 residues: CASSQSAGGIQYF. Here the CDR3 DNA reads TGTGCCAGCAGCCAGTCTGCCGGGGGCATTCAGTACTTC.

This clone was recorded a few times. This rearrangement joins TRBV29-1 to TRBJ1-4; TRBD1 matches 8 bases. The junction had 8 bases not matched to a gene; V was cut back by 6 bases and J by 2 bases. This CDR3 spans 15 amino acids. The V gene's germline CDR1 is SQVTM and CDR2 ANQGSEA. In DNA form, the CDR3 reads TGCAGCGTCGGGAGGGCAGGGGGCACTAATGAAAAACTGTTTTTT. Translating it yields CSVGRAGGTNEKLFF.

The V and J genes are TRBV9 and TRBJ2-3; the D is unclear. The germline gives CDR1 SGDLS, CDR2 YYNGEE. The ends were cut back, 7 bases at V and 5 bases at J, with 20 bases in the middle. This CDR3 spans 15 amino acids. Written as DNA, the CDR3 is TGTGCCAGCTCACCACCCGATCTTGGCGTAGATACGCAGTATTTT. Translated: CASSPPDLGVDTQYF. The whole variable domain, remainder taken from reference TRBV9 and TRBJ2-3, is DSGVTQTPKHLITATGQRVTLRCSPRSGDLSVYWYQQSLDQGLQFLIQYYNGEERAKGNILERFSAQQFPDLHSELNLSSLELGDSALYFCASSPPDLGVDTQYFGPGTRLTVL.

In regard to this clone: A single base is all that separates this from a far larger clone, so a read error is likely. At the DNA level, this CDR3 is encoded by other sequences in the same sample as well. This chain links TRBV18 with TRBJ2-3, with unresolved D. The CDR3 spans 15 residues. Trimming removed 0 bases from V and 5 bases from J, with 12 bases in between. Germline V CDR1 and CDR2: KGHSH, LQKENI. The CDR3 DNA is TGTGCCAGCTCACCACCTGATCTTGGCGTAGATACGCAGTATTTT. This gives the protein CASSPPDLGVDTQYF.

A note on this clone: One base separates it from a far larger clone, so it is likely a read error. This sample includes further DNA sequences coding for the same CDR3. This chain joins TRBV2 and TRBJ2-1, with TRBD2 as a possible D gene (5 bases). The CDR3 extends over 16 amino acids. Germline V gene lookup returns CDR1 SNHLY and CDR2 FYNNEI. V was trimmed by 4 bases and J by 4 bases, leaving 17 bases between them. This CDR3 reads CASSVSGETFYNEQFF. Written as DNA, the CDR3 is TGTGCCAGCAGTGTAAGTGGGGAGACCTTTTACAATGAGCAGTTCTTC.